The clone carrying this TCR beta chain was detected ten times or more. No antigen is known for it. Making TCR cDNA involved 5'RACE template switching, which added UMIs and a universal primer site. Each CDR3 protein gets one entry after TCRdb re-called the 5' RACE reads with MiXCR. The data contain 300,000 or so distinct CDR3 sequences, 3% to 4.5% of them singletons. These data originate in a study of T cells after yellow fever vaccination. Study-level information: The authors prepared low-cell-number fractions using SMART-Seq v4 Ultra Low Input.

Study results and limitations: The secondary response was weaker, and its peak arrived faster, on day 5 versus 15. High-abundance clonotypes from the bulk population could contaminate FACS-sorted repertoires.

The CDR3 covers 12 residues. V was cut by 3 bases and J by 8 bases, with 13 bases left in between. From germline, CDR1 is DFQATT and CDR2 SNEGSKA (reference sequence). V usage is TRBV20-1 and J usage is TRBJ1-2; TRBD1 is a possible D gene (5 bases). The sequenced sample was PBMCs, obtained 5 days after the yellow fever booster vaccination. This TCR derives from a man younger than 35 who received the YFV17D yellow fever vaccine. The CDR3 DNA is TGCAGTGCTAGCGGGGGTCCGGGAGGCTACACCTTC. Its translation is CSASGGPGGYTF.